The T cell receptor (beta chain) under discussion was sequenced for a study of blood T cells in healthy people across ages. From germline, CDR1 is LNHNV and CDR2 YYDKDF (reference sequence). Trimming removed 0 bases from V and 4 bases from J, with 13 bases in between. The CDR3 runs to 16 residues. PCR was performed a second time for about 7 to 12 cycles using a sample-barcoded 5' primer and a J-beta primer mix. Template switching added a 12-random-nucleotide identifier to every cDNA molecule. TCRdb re-analysed the 5' RACE reads in MiXCR, keeping a single row per CDR3 protein. The data show over a million distinct CDR3 sequences, under 55% seen once.

The sequence derives from a woman between 55 and 75 years old in good health. The sample consisted of blood. This chain uses TRBV15 with TRBJ2-1; the D gene is possibly TRBD1 (5 bases). The CDR3 coding sequence is TGTGCCACCAGCAGAGATGTCGCGTCAGGGTACAATGAGCAGTTCTTC. Translated: CATSRDVASGYNEQFF.